This T cell receptor beta chain emerged from a study of T-cell reconstitution after alpha-beta-depleted transplantation in children. This clonotype was seen a few times. The CDR3 is 15 residues long. V was shortened by 5 bases and J by 0 bases, with 12 bases between the two germline ends. From germline, CDR1 is SGHNT and CDR2 YYREEE (reference sequence). For TCRbeta, the library was prepared with unique molecular identifiers. TCRdb independently ran MiXCR on the PCR reads; one entry per CDR3 protein. The sample records about 340,000 distinct CDR3 sequences, 10% to 15% being singletons. This material consisted of PBMCs, taken from the stem cell graft. This chain joins TRBV5-4 and TRBJ2-1; weak D call: TRBD2 (6 bases). This TCR was recovered from a human donor who donated a stem cell graft to a child with Fanconi anemia. For the CDR3, the DNA is TGTGCCAGCAGATGGGGGGTTAGCTCCTACAATGAGCAGTTCTTC. Encoded protein: CASRWGVSSYNEQFF.